This TCR beta chain was recorded in a study of blood T cell repertoires in COVID-19. Study-wide context: Sample material is recorded as cDNA or gDNA derived from T cells, B-cell-depleted T cells, or PBMCs.

In the authors' workflow: The authors estimated nucleated cell counts from reference gene primer amplification. Measured with immunoSEQ multiplex PCR; TCRdb has only the in-frame clones, and not every one. For V, J and clone size, that table is used; D and trimming come from the DNA. The sample has a few hundred thousand clones; less than 85% are singletons. Trimming pared 0 bases from V and 10 bases from J, leaving 23 bases between. The CDR3 runs to 17 residues. From germline, CDR1 is SGDLS and CDR2 YYNGEE. Participants spanned ages about 18 to 100 years and resided in roughly 26 US areas. Two negative PCRs, clearance, or symptom resolution were required of recovered Cohort 3 donors.

The sample comprised PBMCs or T cells enriched from blood (not recorded which). V is TRBV9 and J is TRBJ2-1; D may be TRBD2 (6 bases). This receptor was taken from a man aged 40-49 years who had recovered from COVID-19. The CDR3 spells CASSVALSSSSGEEQFF. CDR3 coding DNA: TGTGCCAGCAGCGTAGCCCTCTCGTCTAGTAGCGGTGAGGAGCAGTTCTTC. The full variable domain, completed using reference TRBV9 and TRBJ2-1, is DSGVTQTPKHLITATGQRVTLRCSPRSGDLSVYWYQQSLDQGLQFLIQYYNGEERAKGNILERFSAQQFPDLHSELNLSSLELGDSALYFCASSVALSSSSGEEQFFGPGTRLTVL.